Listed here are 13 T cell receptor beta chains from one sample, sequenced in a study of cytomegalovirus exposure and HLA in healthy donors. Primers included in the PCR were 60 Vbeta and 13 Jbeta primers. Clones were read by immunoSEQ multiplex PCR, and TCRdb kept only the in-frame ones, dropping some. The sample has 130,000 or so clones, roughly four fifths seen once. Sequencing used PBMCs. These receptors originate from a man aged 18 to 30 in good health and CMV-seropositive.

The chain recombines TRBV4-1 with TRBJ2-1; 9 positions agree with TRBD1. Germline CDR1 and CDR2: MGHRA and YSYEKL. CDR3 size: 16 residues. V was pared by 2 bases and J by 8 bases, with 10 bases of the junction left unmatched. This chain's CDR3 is CASSQLRDRDVDEQFF. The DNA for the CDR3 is TGCGCCAGCAGCCAACTCCGGGACAGGGACGTCGATGAGCAGTTCTTC.

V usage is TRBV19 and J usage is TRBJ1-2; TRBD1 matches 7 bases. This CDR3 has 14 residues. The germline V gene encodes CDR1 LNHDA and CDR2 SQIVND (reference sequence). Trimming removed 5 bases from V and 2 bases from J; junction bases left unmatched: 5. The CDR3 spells CASSPSTGNYGYTF. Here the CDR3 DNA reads TGTGCCAGTAGTCCCTCGACAGGGAACTATGGCTACACCTTC.

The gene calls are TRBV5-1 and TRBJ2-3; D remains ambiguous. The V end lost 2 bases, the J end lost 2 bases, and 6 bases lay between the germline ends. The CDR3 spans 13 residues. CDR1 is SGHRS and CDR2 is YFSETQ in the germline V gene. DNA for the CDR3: TGCGCCAGCAGCTTACTAATCACAGATACGCAGTATTTT. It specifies CASSLLITDTQYF.

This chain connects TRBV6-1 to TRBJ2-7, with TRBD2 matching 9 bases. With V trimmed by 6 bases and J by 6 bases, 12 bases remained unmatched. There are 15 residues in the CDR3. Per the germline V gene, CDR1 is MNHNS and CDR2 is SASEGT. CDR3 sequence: CASRGHSGSKSEQYF. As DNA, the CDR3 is TGTGCCAGCAGGGGCCATAGCGGGAGTAAAAGCGAGCAGTACTTC.

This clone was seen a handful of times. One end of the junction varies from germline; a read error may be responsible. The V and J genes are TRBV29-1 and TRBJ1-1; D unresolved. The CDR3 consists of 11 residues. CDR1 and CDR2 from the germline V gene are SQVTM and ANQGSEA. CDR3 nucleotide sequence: TGCAGCGTTGAAGACACAGTCCAGAGCCTCTTT. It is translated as CSVEDTVQSLF.

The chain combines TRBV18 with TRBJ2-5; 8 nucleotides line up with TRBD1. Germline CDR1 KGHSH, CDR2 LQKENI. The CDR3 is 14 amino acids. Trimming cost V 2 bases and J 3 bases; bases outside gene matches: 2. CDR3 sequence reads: CASSPNRGKETQYF. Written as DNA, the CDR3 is TGTGCCAGCTCACCAAACAGGGGGAAAGAGACCCAGTACTTC.

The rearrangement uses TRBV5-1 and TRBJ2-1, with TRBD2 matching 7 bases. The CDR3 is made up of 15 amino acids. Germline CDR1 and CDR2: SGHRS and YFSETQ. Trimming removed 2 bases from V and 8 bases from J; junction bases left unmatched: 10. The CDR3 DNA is TGCGCCAGCAGCTTCGGACTAGGCGAAGGCGATGAGCAGTTCTTC. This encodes CASSFGLGEGDEQFF.

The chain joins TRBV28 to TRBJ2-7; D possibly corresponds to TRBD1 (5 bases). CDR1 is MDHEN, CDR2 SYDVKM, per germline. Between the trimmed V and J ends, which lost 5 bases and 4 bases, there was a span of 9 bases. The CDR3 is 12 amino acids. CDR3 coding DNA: TGTGCCAGCAGTCTACAGGTTTACGAGCAGTACTTC. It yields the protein CASSLQVYEQYF.

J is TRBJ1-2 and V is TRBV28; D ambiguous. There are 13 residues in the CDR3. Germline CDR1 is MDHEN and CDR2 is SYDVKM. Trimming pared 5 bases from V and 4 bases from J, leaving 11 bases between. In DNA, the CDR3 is TGTGCCAGCAGTACAGTTATCAGCTATGGCTACACCTTC. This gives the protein CASSTVISYGYTF.

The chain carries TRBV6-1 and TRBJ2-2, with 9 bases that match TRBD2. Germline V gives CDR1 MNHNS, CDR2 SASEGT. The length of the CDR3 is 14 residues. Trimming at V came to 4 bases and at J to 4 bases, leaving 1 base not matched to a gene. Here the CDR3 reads CASSVSGSTGELFF. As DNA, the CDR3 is TGTGCCAGCAGTGTTAGCGGGAGCACCGGGGAGCTGTTTTTT.

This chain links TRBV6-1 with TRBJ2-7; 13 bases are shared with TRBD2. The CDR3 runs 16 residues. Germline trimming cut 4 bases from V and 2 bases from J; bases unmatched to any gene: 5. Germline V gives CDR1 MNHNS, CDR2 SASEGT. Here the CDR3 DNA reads TGTGCCAGCAGTGTTTCCGGGACTAGCGGGGCCTACGAGCAGTACTTC. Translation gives CASSVSGTSGAYEQYF.

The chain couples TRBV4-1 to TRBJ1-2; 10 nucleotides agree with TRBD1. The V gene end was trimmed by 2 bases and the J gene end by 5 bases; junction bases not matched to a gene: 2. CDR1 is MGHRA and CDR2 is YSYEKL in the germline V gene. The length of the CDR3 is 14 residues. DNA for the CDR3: TGCGCCAGCAGCCAAAGGACAGGGGGGTATGGCTACACCTTC. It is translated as CASSQRTGGYGYTF.

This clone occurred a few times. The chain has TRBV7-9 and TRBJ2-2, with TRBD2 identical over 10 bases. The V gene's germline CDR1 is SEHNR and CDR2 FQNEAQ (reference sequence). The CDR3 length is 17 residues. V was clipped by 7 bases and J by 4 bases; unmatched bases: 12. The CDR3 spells CASTPSGTSDRTGELFF. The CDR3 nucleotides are TGTGCCAGCACCCCGTCGGGGACTAGCGACCGCACCGGGGAGCTGTTTTTT.